The T cell receptor (beta chain) described here comes from a study of blood T cell repertoires in COVID-19. Original processing notes: Estimates of nucleated cell counts were drawn from the amplification of reference gene primers. TCRdb keeps only in-frame clones here, not all; method: immunoSEQ multiplex PCR. For V, J and clone size, that table is used; D and trimming come from the DNA. The sample contains tens of thousands of clones, about 75% of which appear only once. Trimming shortened V by 1 base and J by 4 bases, and 5 bases separated the two germline ends. Germline CDR1 reads SGHNT; CDR2 reads YENEEA. This CDR3 is 13 amino acids long. Remarks on this clone: Additional DNA sequences in this sample encode the identical CDR3.

Sequencing was carried out using peripheral blood. This chain uses TRBV11-3 with TRBJ2-1; D is uncertain. The source is a man in his fifties or sixties with active or convalescent COVID-19. CDR3 DNA sequence: TGTGCCAGCAGCTTAGGACTGTACAATGAGCAGTTCTTC. Translating it yields CASSLGLYNEQFF.